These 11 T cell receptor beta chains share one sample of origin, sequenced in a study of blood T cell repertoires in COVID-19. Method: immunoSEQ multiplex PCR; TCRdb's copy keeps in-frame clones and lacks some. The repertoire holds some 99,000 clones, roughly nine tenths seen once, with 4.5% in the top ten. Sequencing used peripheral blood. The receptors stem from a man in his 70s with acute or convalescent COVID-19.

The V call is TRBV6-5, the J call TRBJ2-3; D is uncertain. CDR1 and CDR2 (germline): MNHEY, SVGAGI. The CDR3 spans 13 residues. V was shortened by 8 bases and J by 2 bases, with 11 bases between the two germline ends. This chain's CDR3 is CASRRIYTDTQYF. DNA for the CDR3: TGTGCCAGCCGGAGAATTTACACAGATACGCAGTATTTT.

The DNA of the CDR3 is TGTGCCAGCAGCGTAGACCCGGCAGGGAACACTGAAGCTTTCTTT. This gives the protein CASSVDPAGNTEAFF. V gene TRBV9 combines with J gene TRBJ1-1; D gene unclear. Per the germline V gene, CDR1 is SGDLS and CDR2 is YYNGEE. The V end was cut by 0 bases, the J end by 1 base, with 10 bases between. This CDR3 comprises 15 residues.

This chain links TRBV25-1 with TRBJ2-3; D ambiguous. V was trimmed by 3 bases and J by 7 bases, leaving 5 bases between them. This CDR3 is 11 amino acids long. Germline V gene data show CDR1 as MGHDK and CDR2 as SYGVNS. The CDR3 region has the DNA TGTGCCAGCAGTGATGGCTATACGCAGTATTTT. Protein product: CASSDGYTQYF.

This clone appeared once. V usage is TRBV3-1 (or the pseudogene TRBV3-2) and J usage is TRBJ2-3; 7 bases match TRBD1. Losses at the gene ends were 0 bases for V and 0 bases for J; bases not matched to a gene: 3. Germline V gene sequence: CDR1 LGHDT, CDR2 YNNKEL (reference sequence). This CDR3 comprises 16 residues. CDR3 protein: CASSQDGGQSTDTQYF. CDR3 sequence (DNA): TGTGCCAGCAGCCAAGATGGGGGACAGAGCACAGATACGCAGTATTTT.

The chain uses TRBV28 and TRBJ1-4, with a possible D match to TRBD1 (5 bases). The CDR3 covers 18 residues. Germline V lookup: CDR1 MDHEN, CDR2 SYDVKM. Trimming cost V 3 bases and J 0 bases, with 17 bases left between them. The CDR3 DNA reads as TGTGCCAGCAGTTTCCCCCCTTTGACAGAGACAACTAATGAAAAACTGTTTTTT. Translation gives CASSFPPLTETTNEKLFF.

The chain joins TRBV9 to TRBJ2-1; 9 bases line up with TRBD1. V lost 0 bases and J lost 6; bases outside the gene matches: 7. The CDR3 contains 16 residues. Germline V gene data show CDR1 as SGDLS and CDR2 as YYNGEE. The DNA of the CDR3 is TGTGCCAGCAGCGTAGGCGGGGACAGGGTGGGCAATGAGCAGTTCTTC. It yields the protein CASSVGGDRVGNEQFF.

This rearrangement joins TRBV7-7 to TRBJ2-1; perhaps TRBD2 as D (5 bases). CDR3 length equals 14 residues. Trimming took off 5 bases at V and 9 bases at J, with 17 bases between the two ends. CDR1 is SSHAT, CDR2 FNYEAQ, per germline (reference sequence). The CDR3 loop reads CASSPAASNGEQFF. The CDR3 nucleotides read TGTGCCAGCAGCCCTGCTGCTAGCAATGGTGAGCAGTTCTTC.

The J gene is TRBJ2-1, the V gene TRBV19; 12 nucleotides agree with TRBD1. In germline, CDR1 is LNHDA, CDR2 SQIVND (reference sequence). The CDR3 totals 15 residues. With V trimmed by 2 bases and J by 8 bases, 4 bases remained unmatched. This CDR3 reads CASSIRGTGGDEQFF. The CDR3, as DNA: TGTGCCAGTAGTATAAGAGGGACAGGGGGCGATGAGCAGTTCTTC.

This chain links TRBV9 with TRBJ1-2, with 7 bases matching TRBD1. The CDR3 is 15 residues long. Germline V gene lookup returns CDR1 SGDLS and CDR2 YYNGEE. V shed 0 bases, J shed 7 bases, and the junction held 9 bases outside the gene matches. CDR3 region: CASSVGVGGEIGYTF. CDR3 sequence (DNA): TGTGCCAGCAGCGTAGGAGTAGGGGGCGAAATTGGCTACACCTTC.

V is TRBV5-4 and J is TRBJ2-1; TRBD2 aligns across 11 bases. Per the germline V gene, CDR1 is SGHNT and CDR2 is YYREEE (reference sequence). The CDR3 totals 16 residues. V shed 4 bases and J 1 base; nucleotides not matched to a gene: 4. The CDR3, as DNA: TGTGCCAGCAGCCTTAGCGGGGGGGGATCCTACAATGAGCAGTTCTTC. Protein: CASSLSGGGSYNEQFF.

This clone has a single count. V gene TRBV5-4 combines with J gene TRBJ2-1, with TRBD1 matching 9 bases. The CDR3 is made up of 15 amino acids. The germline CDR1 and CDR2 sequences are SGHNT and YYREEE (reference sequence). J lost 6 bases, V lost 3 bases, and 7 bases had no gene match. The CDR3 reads CASSSLWTGVNEQFF. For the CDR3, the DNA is TGTGCCAGCAGCTCGCTGTGGACAGGGGTCAATGAGCAGTTCTTC.